Listed here are 25 T cell receptor beta chains from one sample, sequenced in a study of tissue T cells after allogeneic stem cell transplantation. Assay: immunoSEQ multiplex PCR; the TCRdb copy retains only in-frame clones and omits some. The table shows hundreds of clones, with under 80% occurring only once. The sequenced sample was stomach tissue, obtained at autopsy. Receptor source: a female patient aged 40-69 years with steroid-refractory graft-versus-host disease after an allogeneic stem cell transplant. The graft donor may have given rise to some T cells.

The chain employs TRBV7-9 and TRBJ2-2, with a tentative D call TRBD2 (5 bases). Germline V gene sequence: CDR1 SEHNR, CDR2 FQNEAQ (reference sequence). The CDR3 runs to 17 residues. V was trimmed by 2 bases and J by 2 bases, leaving 15 bases between them. The DNA for the CDR3 is TGTGCCAGCAGCTTACGTCTAGCTAGCACTAACACCGGGGAGCTGTTTTTT. Translated: CASSLRLASTNTGELFF.

This chain connects TRBV4-2 to TRBJ1-4; 7 bases are shared with TRBD1. This CDR3 comprises 18 residues. Losses at the gene ends were 4 bases for V and 8 bases for J; bases not matched to a gene: 19. CDR1 is LGHNA and CDR2 is YNFKEQ in the germline V gene. The CDR3 region has the DNA TGTGCCAGCAGCCTACTCTATTTAGGGATCGGGACAGTCGAAAAACTGTTTTTT. Protein product: CASSLLYLGIGTVEKLFF.

The genes are TRBV7-2 and TRBJ1-1, with D perhaps TRBD1 (5 bases). Trimming left V 2 bases short and J 5 bases short, with 18 bases between. From germline, CDR1 is SGHTA and CDR2 FQGNSA. This CDR3 has 16 amino acids. CDR3 protein: CASSLTPRGRGTEAFF. CDR3 bases: TGTGCCAGCAGCTTAACTCCAAGGGGCCGGGGAACTGAAGCTTTCTTT.

The V call is TRBV3-1 (or the pseudogene TRBV3-2), the J call TRBJ2-1; 7 bases are shared with TRBD1. Germline CDR1 is LGHDT and CDR2 is YNNKEL (reference sequence). This CDR3 comprises 17 residues. V lost 2 bases, J lost 10 bases, and 17 bases stayed unmatched. CDR3 nucleotide sequence: TGTGCCAGCAGCCAACCGGGGACAGCGACGACCAGGGGGGAGCAGTTCTTC. This encodes CASSQPGTATTRGEQFF.

The CDR3 spells CASSFRLAGPAYNEQFF. Here the CDR3 DNA reads TGTGCCAGCAGTTTTAGGCTAGCGGGACCTGCCTACAATGAGCAGTTCTTC. This chain links TRBV27 with TRBJ2-1; 9 bases match TRBD2. This CDR3 comprises 17 residues. The germline gives CDR1 MNHEY, CDR2 SMNVEV (reference sequence). Unmatched junction bases numbered 8, after V lost 3 bases and J lost 2 bases.

The CDR3 is CASSMVIATLSETQYF. CDR3 nucleotides: TGTGCCAGCAGCATGGTCATAGCTACACTCTCTGAGACCCAGTACTTC. The chain couples TRBV21-1 to TRBJ2-5; TRBD2 is the table's D call and was not checked against the DNA. TRBV21-1 is shown as a pseudogene. The CDR3 is 16 amino acids.

The CDR3 sequence: CASSLPWGQGIPGANVLTF. DNA of the CDR3: TGTGCCAGCAGCTTACCCTGGGGACAGGGAATACCTGGGGCCAACGTCCTGACTTTC. This rearrangement joins TRBV7-9 to TRBJ2-6; 9 bases match TRBD1. CDR1 and CDR2 (germline): SEHNR, FQNEAQ (reference sequence). V dropped 2 bases and J dropped 2; count of bases not matched to a gene: 10. This CDR3 has 19 amino acids.

The chain combines TRBV27 with TRBJ2-3; 8 nucleotides match TRBD2. This CDR3 is 19 amino acids long. The germline V gene has CDR1 MNHEY and CDR2 SMNVEV (reference sequence). Trimming cost V 1 base and J 0 bases; bases outside gene matches: 12. The CDR3 nucleotides read TGTGCCAGCAGTTTATTCGGCCTAGCGGGTCGGCCTAGCACAGATACGCAGTATTTT. Translating gives CASSLFGLAGRPSTDTQYF.

This clone turned up a few times. V usage is TRBV5-1 and J usage is TRBJ2-1; D remains unclear. Trimming took 0 bases from V and 2 from J, leaving 12 bases between them. Germline CDR1 reads SGHRS; CDR2 reads YFSETQ. This CDR3 has 16 residues. CDR3 region: CASSLGESLPYNEQFF. The CDR3 bases are TGCGCCAGCAGCTTGGGAGAGTCATTACCCTACAATGAGCAGTTCTTC.

The chain is built from TRBV2 and TRBJ1-1; D perhaps matches TRBD1 (5 bases). Germline values: CDR1 SNHLY, CDR2 FYNNEI. The V end lost 7 bases, the J end lost 13 bases, and 16 bases lay between the germline ends. The CDR3 is 11 amino acids. The CDR3 sequence is CASKRTGGIFF. Here the CDR3 DNA reads TGTGCCAGCAAGAGAACGGGGGGGATTTTCTTT.

CDR3 in amino acids: CVRSLGPGLESDTQYF. In nucleotides, the CDR3 is TGTGTCAGAAGCTTAGGGCCGGGACTAGAATCTGATACGCAGTATTTT. The rearrangement links TRBV7-5 to TRBJ2-3; the D segment call TRBD2 is taken from the table without a DNA check. TRBV7-5 is a listed pseudogene. This CDR3 comprises 16 residues.

The chain uses TRBV27 and TRBJ2-1, with no clear D. Germline V CDR1 and CDR2: MNHEY, SMNVEV (reference sequence). Trimming stripped 0 bases from V and 9 bases from J, with 9 bases between. CDR3 length equals 13 residues. The CDR3 loop is CASSLSSNSEQFF. The CDR3 DNA sequence: TGTGCCAGCAGTTTATCGTCTAATAGTGAGCAGTTCTTC.

This clone has more than one count but fewer than ten. The chain combines TRBV12-3 or TRBV12-4 with TRBJ2-7; D is undetermined. V lost 0 bases and J lost 4, with 4 bases in between. The CDR3 extends over 12 amino acids. The CDR3, as DNA: TGTGCCAGCAGTTTAGCCGTTTACGAGCAGTACTTC. Residues: CASSLAVYEQYF.

A single count supports this clone. V is TRBV9 and J is TRBJ2-7; D gene unclear. V was pared by 4 bases and J by 2 bases, with 10 bases between. The CDR3 is 13 residues long. Germline V gives CDR1 SGDLS, CDR2 YYNGEE. CDR3 sequence (DNA): TGTGCCAGCAGCCTTGGGGTACCCTACGAGCAGTACTTC. Translation: CASSLGVPYEQYF.

The rearrangement uses TRBV28 and TRBJ2-1, with TRBD2 matching over 13 bases. The germline V gene has CDR1 MDHEN and CDR2 SYDVKM. Trimming cost V 8 bases and J 9 bases; bases outside gene matches: 10. This CDR3 contains 15 residues. The CDR3 is CASSLWTSGSGEQFF. CDR3 DNA sequence: TGTGCCAGCTCCCTTTGGACTAGCGGGAGTGGTGAGCAGTTCTTC.

As DNA, the CDR3 is TGCGCCAGCAGCTTGGGGCTAGGGACCGTCACAGATACGCAGTATTTT. This translates into CASSLGLGTVTDTQYF. The chain combines TRBV5-1 with TRBJ2-3; D tentatively reads TRBD1 or TRBD2 (5 bases each). Germline CDR1 is SGHRS and CDR2 is YFSETQ. V was clipped by 0 bases and J by 2 bases, with 13 bases between them. CDR3 length equals 16 residues. Complete variable domain (other parts from reference TRBV5-1 and TRBJ2-3): KAGVTQTPRYLIKTRGQQVTLSCSPISGHRSVSWYQQTPGQGLQFLFEYFSETQRNKGNFPGRFSGRQFSNSRSEMNVSTLELGDSALYLCASSLGLGTVTDTQYFGPGTRLTVL.

J is TRBJ2-7 and V is TRBV5-1; TRBD1 aligns across 11 bases. CDR3 length equals 14 residues. Germline CDR1 SGHRS, CDR2 YFSETQ. Losses at the gene ends were 3 bases for V and 4 bases for J; bases not matched to a gene: 3. CDR3 region: CASSWTGGGYEQYF. In DNA, the CDR3 is TGCGCCAGCAGCTGGACAGGGGGCGGGTACGAGCAGTACTTC.

The V gene is TRBV4-1, the J gene TRBJ2-3; TRBD1 agrees at 8 bases. The germline gives CDR1 MGHRA, CDR2 YSYEKL. There are 15 residues in the CDR3. Trimming removed 4 bases from V and 1 base from J; junction bases left unmatched: 4. The DNA for the CDR3 is TGCGCCAGCAGCCGAGGACAGGGTCGCACAGATACGCAGTATTTT. Translating it yields CASSRGQGRTDTQYF.

The chain carries TRBV30 and TRBJ1-6; D remains unclear. The CDR3 extends over 12 amino acids. Per the germline V gene, CDR1 is GTSNPN and CDR2 is SVGIG (reference sequence). Trimming pared 2 bases from V and 8 bases from J, leaving 7 bases between. The CDR3 sequence: CAWSMWYSPLHF. The CDR3, as DNA: TGTGCCTGGAGTATGTGGTATTCACCCCTCCACTTT.

This chain joins TRBV2 and TRBJ1-2; D perhaps matches TRBD1 (6 bases). V lost 6 bases, J lost 6 bases, and 11 bases lay in between. The germline gives CDR1 SNHLY, CDR2 FYNNEI. This CDR3 comprises 12 residues. CDR3 region: CASRPNRDGYTF. In DNA form, the CDR3 reads TGTGCCAGCAGACCCAACAGGGATGGCTACACCTTC. The whole variable domain, filled in from reference TRBV2 and TRBJ1-2, reads EPEVTQTPSHQVTQMGQEVILRCVPISNHLYFYWYRQILGQKVEFLVSFYNNEISEKSEIFDDQFSVERPDGSNFTLKIRSTKLEDSAMYFCASRPNRDGYTFGSGTRLTVV.

This chain joins TRBV6-1 and TRBJ2-7, with 10 positions matching TRBD2. V was clipped by 2 bases and J by 6 bases; unmatched bases: 7. Per germline, CDR1 MNHNS and CDR2 SASEGT. This CDR3 has 15 amino acids. CDR3 sequence reads: CASSESGVAGGEQYF. The CDR3 DNA sequence: TGTGCCAGCAGTGAAAGCGGGGTAGCGGGGGGCGAGCAGTACTTC.

This sequence joins TRBV6-1 and TRBJ1-5; TRBD1 matches 8 bases. The V and J ends lost 8 bases and 6 bases, in that order; junction bases with no gene match: 6. Germline V gene lookup returns CDR1 MNHNS and CDR2 SASEGT. This CDR3 is built from 13 residues. CDR3: CASSRGPSQPQHF. As DNA, the CDR3 is TGTGCCAGCTCCAGGGGGCCGAGTCAGCCCCAGCATTTT.

The rearrangement joins TRBV27 to TRBJ1-5; tentative D call: TRBD1 (6 bases). Germline V CDR1 and CDR2: MNHEY, SMNVEV (reference sequence). V lost 2 bases, J lost 5 bases, and 7 bases lay in between. The CDR3 runs 13 residues. The CDR3 reads CASSLRGHQPQHF. As DNA, the CDR3 is TGTGCCAGCAGTTTACGGGGGCATCAGCCCCAGCATTTT.

The chain combines TRBV18 with TRBJ2-3; 8 positions agree with TRBD2. V shed 6 bases and J 4 bases; nucleotides not matched to a gene: 3. The V gene's germline CDR1 is KGHSH and CDR2 LQKENI. The CDR3 spans 13 residues. CDR3 sequence reads: CASSPGGADTQYF. The DNA of the CDR3 is TGTGCCAGCTCCCCGGGGGGGGCAGATACGCAGTATTTT. Drawing the rest from reference TRBV18 and TRBJ2-3, the complete variable domain is NAGVMQNPRHLVRRRGQEARLRCSPMKGHSHVYWYRQLPEEGLKFMVYLQKENIIDESGMPKERFSAEFPKEGPSILRIQQVVRGDSAAYFCASSPGGADTQYFGPGTRLTVL.

The chain recombines TRBV19 with TRBJ1-4; D call uncertain. The CDR3 is 13 residues long. CDR1 and CDR2 (germline): LNHDA, SQIVND (reference sequence). The V end lost 8 bases, the J end lost 7 bases, and 14 bases lay between the germline ends. CDR3 region: CASLHHSSEKLFF. The CDR3 nucleotides read TGTGCCAGTTTACACCACAGTAGTGAAAAACTGTTTTTT.